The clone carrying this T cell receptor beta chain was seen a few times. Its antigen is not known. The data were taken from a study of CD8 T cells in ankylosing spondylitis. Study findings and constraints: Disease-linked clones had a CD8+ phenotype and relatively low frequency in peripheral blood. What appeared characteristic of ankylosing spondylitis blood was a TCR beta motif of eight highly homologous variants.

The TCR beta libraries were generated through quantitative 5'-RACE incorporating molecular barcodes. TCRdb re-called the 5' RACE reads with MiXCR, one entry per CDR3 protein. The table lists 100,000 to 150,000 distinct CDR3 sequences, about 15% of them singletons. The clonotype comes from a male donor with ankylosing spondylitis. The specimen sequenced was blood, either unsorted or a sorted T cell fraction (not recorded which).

CDR3 DNA: TGTGCCAGCAGTTTTGGGTTCTTCACAGATACGCAGTATTTT. This gives the protein CASSFGFFTDTQYF. The chain recombines TRBV12-3 or TRBV12-4 with TRBJ2-3; no reliable D call. Trimming removed 3 bases from V and 2 bases from J, with 9 bases in between. This CDR3 contains 14 residues.